This TCR beta chain emerged from a study of T cells after yellow fever vaccination. Findings of the study overall: The CD4 and CD8 compartments had a small share of their clonotypes in common. Post-booster repertoires again held most primary-vaccination clones (approximately 96% CD4, 88% CD8). Compared with primary, the secondary response was weaker and peaked at day 5, not 15.

This clonotype was found a few times. The antigen is undetermined. Researchers made TCR cDNA using 5'RACE template switching, and this step added a universal primer site and UMIs. One entry per CDR3 protein results from TCRdb running MiXCR on the 5' RACE reads. This table holds 230,000 or so distinct CDR3 sequences, 5.5% to 8.5% found once. The CDR3 is 13 residues long. Per germline, CDR1 DFQATT and CDR2 SNEGSKA (reference sequence). V lost 2 bases, J lost 0 bases, and 2 bases lay in between. The sequenced sample was CD4+ T cells sorted from PBMCs, obtained on the day of the yellow fever booster vaccination. The sequence was collected from a man aged 25-45 years who received the YFV17D yellow fever vaccine. V is TRBV20-1 and J is TRBJ2-6; no clear D gene. The CDR3 DNA follows: TGCAGTGCTAGAAACTCTGGGGCCAACGTCCTGACTTTC. Its translation: CSARNSGANVLTF.